The clone carrying this T cell receptor beta chain was picked up a small number of times. Its target is unknown. The data stem from a study of T-cell reconstitution after alpha-beta-depleted transplantation in children. Study-wide findings and caveats: TCRbeta diversity was high at day 60 in some patients (a result of surviving recipient T cells and thymic progenitors). Newly produced T cells mostly provided counts and TCRbeta diversity after one year, as hyperexpanded clones declined.

This sample's TCRbeta library carried unique molecular identifier barcodes. One entry per CDR3 protein, called by TCRdb with MiXCR from the PCR reads. The data show 210,000 or so distinct CDR3 sequences, around 9.9% seen once. Germline CDR1 reads ENHRY; CDR2 reads SYGVKD. The V and J ends lost 5 bases and 0 bases respectively, with 8 bases between them. The CDR3 runs to 15 residues. This sequence was found in a child under two years old with acute myeloid leukemia, due to receive a stem cell transplant. The J gene is TRBJ2-6, the V gene TRBV10-3; possibly TRBD1 for D (6 bases). The sample consisted of PBMCs, taken before TCRalphabeta/CD19-depleted stem cell transplant. CDR3 nucleotide sequence: TGTGCCATCAGTTCAGGGGCCTCTGGGGCCAACGTCCTGACTTTC. It translates to CAISSGASGANVLTF.